This T cell receptor beta chain was sequenced in a study of T cell responses to AZD1222 COVID-19 vaccine. Regarding this clone: Its target is unknown.

Study-wide findings and caveats: Researchers report vaccine-associated CD4 TCRs spanning spike, with dominance at 160-218 and 743-854. Mostly white British, mostly female donors; authors suggested clonal diversity may be underestimated. The study sampled repertoires only after the peak T cell response. Seropositive AZD1222 recipients at baseline numbered only 6 or 7.

The protocol was immunoSEQ multiplex PCR, while the TCRdb copy is restricted to in-frame clones and leaves out a portion. The profile shows approximately 100,000 clones, about 86% of them singletons. There are 15 residues in the CDR3. The germline V gene encodes CDR1 MDHEN and CDR2 SYDVKM. The V end lost 7 bases, the J end lost 1 base, and 16 bases lay between the germline ends. Sample: peripheral blood, taken on day 0 of AZD1222 vaccination. V gene TRBV28 combines with J gene TRBJ1-2; weak D call: TRBD1 (6 bases). The source of this sequence is an adult in good health. CDR3 nucleotide sequence: TGTGCCAGCATATTGGCAGGGGCATATAACTATGGCTACACCTTC. Translating it yields CASILAGAYNYGYTF.